One sample yielded the 18 T cell receptor beta chains listed below, sequenced in a study of metastatic and nonmetastatic thyroid tumors. MiXCR reprocessed the PCR reads for TCRdb. The sample lists about 45,000 clones; less than 3.5% were seen once. Patients underwent thyroid surgery, and none had received any treatment before it. The sample consisted of blood. These TCRs come from a female donor with papillary thyroid cancer or a benign thyroid nodule (not recorded which). Some clones in this sample may be carry-over from other donors' samples.

The CDR3 sequence is CASSYDSGTSGSFHNEQFF. CDR3 coding DNA: TGTGCCAGCAGTTATGACTCTGGGACTAGCGGGAGTTTCCACAATGAGCAGTTCTTC. V is TRBV6-2 or TRBV6-3 and J is TRBJ2-1; 14 bases match TRBD2. This CDR3 is 19 amino acids long. CDR1 and CDR2 (germline): MNHEY, SVGEGT. The V gene end was trimmed by 3 bases and the J gene end by 5 bases; junction bases not matched to a gene: 12.

By share, this clone ranks as medium-sized. V usage is TRBV28 and J usage is TRBJ1-5; 10 bases match TRBD1. This CDR3 has 15 residues. Germline CDR1 is MDHEN and CDR2 is SYDVKM. Trimming at V came to 6 bases and at J to 6 bases, leaving 8 bases not matched to a gene. CDR3 bases: TGTGCCAGCAGCCTGGGACAGGGGTACCGTCAGCCCCAGCATTTT. Translation: CASSLGQGYRQPQHF. Filled out from reference TRBV28 and TRBJ1-5, the complete variable domain reads DVKVTQSSRYLVKRTGEKVFLECVQDMDHENMFWYRQDPGLGLRLIYFSYDVKMKEKGDIPEGYSVSREKKERFSLILESASTNQTSMYLCASSLGQGYRQPQHFGDGTRLSIL.

V and J are TRBV28 and TRBJ1-2; D might be TRBD1 (5 bases). V lost 2 bases to trimming and J lost 4 bases, with 20 bases between them. Germline V gives CDR1 MDHEN, CDR2 SYDVKM. The CDR3 has 17 amino acids. The CDR3 nucleotides are TGTGCCAGCAGTTTAGAACGTGCGGGGCTAATTGGCTATGGCTACACCTTC. Encoded protein: CASSLERAGLIGYGYTF.

This clone showed up many times. The rearrangement joins TRBV4-1 to TRBJ2-1, with TRBD1 matching over 7 bases. This CDR3 comprises 15 residues. The ends lost 1 base at V and 8 bases at J; junction bases unmatched: 8. The germline gives CDR1 MGHRA, CDR2 YSYEKL. The CDR3 loop is CASSQGTGSMHEQFF. The CDR3 DNA sequence: TGCGCCAGCAGCCAAGGGACAGGTTCAATGCATGAGCAGTTCTTC.

This clone has at least ten counts. This rearrangement joins TRBV4-2 to TRBJ2-7; TRBD1 agrees at 7 bases. CDR1 and CDR2 from the germline V gene are LGHNA and YNFKEQ. The J segment lost 9 bases and the V segment lost 1 base, leaving 6 bases of the junction unmatched. The CDR3 contains 13 residues. The CDR3 DNA follows: TGTGCCAGCAGCCAAGCAGGGACAGAGAGGCAGTACTTC. Translating gives CASSQAGTERQYF.

In this sample, this clone turned up many times. This chain joins TRBV12-5 and TRBJ2-1; D perhaps matches TRBD1 (5 bases). Germline values: CDR1 LGHNT, CDR2 FRNRAP. V lost 0 bases to trimming and J lost 8 bases, with 17 bases between them. The CDR3 length is 16 residues. CDR3 nucleotides: TGTGCTAGTGGTTTGGTAAAGACAGCTTCTTACCATGAGCAGTTCTTC. It codes for CASGLVKTASYHEQFF.

This clone appeared many times. The chain links TRBV20-1 to TRBJ1-1, with a weak D call TRBD1 (5 bases). Germline CDR1 and CDR2: DFQATT and SNEGSKA (reference sequence). V was pared by 4 bases and J by 5 bases, with 14 bases between. CDR3 length equals 13 residues. The CDR3 protein is CSAIAQGRTEAFF. The CDR3 DNA sequence: TGCAGTGCTATAGCGCAGGGTCGGACTGAAGCTTTCTTT.

The table lists this clone with many counts. The gene calls are TRBV28 and TRBJ1-6; D is uncertain. Germline CDR1 MDHEN, CDR2 SYDVKM. Trimming left V 5 bases short and J 7 bases short, with 6 bases between. This CDR3 comprises 12 residues. CDR3 protein: CASSPMNSPLHF. In DNA, the CDR3 is TGTGCCAGCAGTCCGATGAATTCACCCCTCCACTTT.

In its sample, this clone was seen many times. V and J are TRBV28 and TRBJ1-2; D gene unclear. Trimming took off 6 bases at V and 3 bases at J, with 11 bases between the two ends. The CDR3 sequence is 13 residues long. CDR1 is MDHEN, CDR2 SYDVKM, per germline. CDR3 nucleotide sequence: TGTGCCAGCAGCTTAGAAATTCACTATGGCTACACCTTC. This encodes CASSLEIHYGYTF.

This clone was found a few times. J is TRBJ1-1 and V is TRBV15; possible D gene TRBD1, 6 bases. The V gene's germline CDR1 is LNHNV and CDR2 YYDKDF (reference sequence). CDR3 length: 16 amino acids. Trimming took off 2 bases at V and 9 bases at J, with 22 bases between the two ends. DNA of the CDR3: TGTGCCACCAGCAGAACTACCGGGGGGGCCCTATCTAAAGCTTTCTTT. This gives the protein CATSRTTGGALSKAFF.

This clone has just a few counts. The chain couples TRBV28 to TRBJ1-4; 8 bases line up with TRBD1. This CDR3 is 15 amino acids long. Germline trimming cut 6 bases from V and 4 bases from J; bases unmatched to any gene: 7. Germline lookup yields CDR1 MDHEN and CDR2 SYDVKM. The CDR3 bases are TGTGCCAGCAGCACGACAGGGGCCGATAATGAAAAACTGTTTTTT. Residues: CASSTTGADNEKLFF.

This clone came up many times. The V call is TRBV27, the J call TRBJ2-1; the match to TRBD2 covers 9 bases. There are 15 residues in the CDR3. Unmatched junction bases numbered 10, after V lost 7 bases and J lost 6 bases. Germline values: CDR1 MNHEY, CDR2 SMNVEV (reference sequence). CDR3 loop: CASNSLAGLSNEQFF. CDR3 nucleotide sequence: TGTGCCAGCAATTCCCTAGCGGGACTAAGCAATGAGCAGTTCTTC.

In its sample, this clone was seen many times. V gene TRBV28 combines with J gene TRBJ1-1; TRBD1 matches at 10 bases. Germline-derived CDR1 and CDR2 are MDHEN and SYDVKM. This CDR3 has 17 residues. V was clipped by 7 bases and J by 3 bases; unmatched bases: 14. The CDR3 DNA sequence: TGTGCCAGCACCCTATCCGGGACAGGGGCCGGGTACACTGAAGCTTTCTTT. This encodes CASTLSGTGAGYTEAFF.

This clone was observed at least ten times. The gene calls are TRBV12-3 or TRBV12-4 and TRBJ1-3; the D is unclear. V was clipped by 9 bases and J by 0 bases, with 9 bases between them. The CDR3 covers 13 residues. CDR3 amino acids: CARRRISGNTIYF. DNA for the CDR3: TGTGCCAGACGACGGATCTCTGGAAACACCATATATTTT.

This CDR3 is CASSDRLAGSYNEQFF. The CDR3 nucleotides read TGTGCCAGCAGCGATCGACTAGCTGGCTCCTACAATGAGCAGTTCTTC. The J gene is TRBJ2-1, the V gene TRBV11-3; 7 nucleotides line up with TRBD2. CDR3 length: 16 residues. J was trimmed by 0 bases and V by 5 bases; bases with no gene match: 7. Germline V gives CDR1 SGHNT, CDR2 YENEEA.

This clone was detected many times. A clone one base away is much larger, so this may be a read error. The rearrangement uses TRBV4-2 and TRBJ2-7, with 14 nucleotides matching TRBD2. The CDR3 length is 16 residues. Germline V gene data show CDR1 as LGHNA and CDR2 as YNFKEQ. J gave up 3 bases and V 2 bases, and 3 bases lay outside the gene matches. Here the CDR3 reads CASSQNGTSGSYEQYF. Here the CDR3 DNA reads TGTGCCAGCAGCCAAAACGGGACTAGCGGGAGCTACGAGCAGTACTTC.

This clone was seen only a few times. The chain carries TRBV15 and TRBJ2-2; TRBD1 matches 9 bases. V lost 0 bases and J lost 6; bases outside the gene matches: 11. Germline CDR1 reads LNHNV; CDR2 reads YYDKDF (reference sequence). There are 18 residues in the CDR3. This chain's CDR3 is CATSRDLPGQGNSGELFF. The CDR3 DNA sequence: TGTGCCACCAGCAGAGACCTGCCGGGACAGGGTAATTCCGGGGAGCTGTTTTTT.

Many counts were recorded for this clone. The rearrangement links TRBV6-4 to TRBJ2-1; tentatively, D is TRBD1 or TRBD2 (5 bases each). Germline lookup yields CDR1 MRHNA and CDR2 SNTAGT. V dropped 6 bases and J dropped 5 bases, with 17 bases sitting between them. The CDR3 consists of 15 residues. This chain's CDR3 is CASSSQATGHNEQFF. In DNA, the CDR3 is TGTGCCAGCAGCTCTCAAGCGACGGGGCACAATGAGCAGTTCTTC.